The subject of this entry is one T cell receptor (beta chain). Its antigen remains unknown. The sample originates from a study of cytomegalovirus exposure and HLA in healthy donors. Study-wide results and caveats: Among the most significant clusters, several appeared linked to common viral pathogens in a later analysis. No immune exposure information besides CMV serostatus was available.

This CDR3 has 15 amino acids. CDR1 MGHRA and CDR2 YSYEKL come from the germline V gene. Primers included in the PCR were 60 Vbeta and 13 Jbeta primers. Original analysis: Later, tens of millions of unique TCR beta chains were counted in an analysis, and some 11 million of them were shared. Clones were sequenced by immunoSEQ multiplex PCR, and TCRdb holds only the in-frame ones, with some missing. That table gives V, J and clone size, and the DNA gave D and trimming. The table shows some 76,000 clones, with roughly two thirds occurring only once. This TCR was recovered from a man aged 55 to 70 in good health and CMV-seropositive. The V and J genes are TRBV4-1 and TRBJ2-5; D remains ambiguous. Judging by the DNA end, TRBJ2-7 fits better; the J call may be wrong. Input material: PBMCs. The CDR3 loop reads CASSQDSGWGYEQYF. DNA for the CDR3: TGCGCCAGCAGCCAAGATTCTGGTTGGGGCTACGAGCAGTACTTC.